This TCR beta chain appears in the sequencing data of a study of OX40 agonist ivuxolimab in advanced cancers. Study background: At doses from 0.01 to 10 mg/kg, patients were given intravenous ivuxolimab every 2 weeks.

This clone was observed a few times. Patients who had autoimmune disease history or got systemic immunosuppression were left out. The CDR3 totals 17 residues. Germline V gene sequence: CDR1 MDHEN, CDR2 SYDVKM. Trimming cost V 6 bases and J 0 bases, with 18 bases left between them. Method: immunoSEQ multiplex PCR; TCRdb's copy keeps in-frame clones and lacks some. The sample has 15,000 to 20,000 clones, 75% to 90% seen once; the top ten hold approximately 28%. The chain employs TRBV28 and TRBJ1-5, with D possibly being TRBD1 (5 bases). The receptor was isolated from an adult with an advanced solid tumor such as melanoma, head and neck, liver or kidney cancer. The sample here was CD4+ or CD8+ T cells sorted from blood, taken in a trial of the OX40 agonist ivuxolimab. CDR3 loop: CASRPGPGPSSNQPQHF. CDR3 nucleotide sequence: TGTGCCAGCAGGCCGGGCCCGGGGCCCTCTAGCAATCAGCCCCAGCATTTT.